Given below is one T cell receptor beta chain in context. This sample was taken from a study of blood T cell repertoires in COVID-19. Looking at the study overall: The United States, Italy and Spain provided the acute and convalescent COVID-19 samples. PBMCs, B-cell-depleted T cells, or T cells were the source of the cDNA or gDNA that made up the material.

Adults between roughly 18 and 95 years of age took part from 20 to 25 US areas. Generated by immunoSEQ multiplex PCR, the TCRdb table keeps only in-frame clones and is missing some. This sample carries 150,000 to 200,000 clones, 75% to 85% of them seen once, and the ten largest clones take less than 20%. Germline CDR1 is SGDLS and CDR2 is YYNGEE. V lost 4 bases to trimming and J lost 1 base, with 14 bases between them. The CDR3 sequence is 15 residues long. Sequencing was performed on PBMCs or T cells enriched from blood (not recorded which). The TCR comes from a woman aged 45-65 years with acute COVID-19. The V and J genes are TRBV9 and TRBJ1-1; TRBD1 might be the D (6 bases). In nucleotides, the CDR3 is TGTGCCAGCAGCCAGAGACAGGATCAGAACACTGAAGCTTTCTTT. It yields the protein CASSQRQDQNTEAFF. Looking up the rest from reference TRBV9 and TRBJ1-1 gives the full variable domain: DSGVTQTPKHLITATGQRVTLRCSPRSGDLSVYWYQQSLDQGLQFLIQYYNGEERAKGNILERFSAQQFPDLHSELNLSSLELGDSALYFCASSQRQDQNTEAFFGQGTRLTVV.